These 18 T cell receptor beta chains share one sample of origin, sequenced in a study of T cell responses to AZD1222 COVID-19 vaccine. Here immunoSEQ multiplex PCR was the method, and the copy in TCRdb shows in-frame clones only, minus some. The sample consists of more than 70,000 clones, 90% of them appearing once. The sample was peripheral blood, taken 28 days after the second AZD1222 dose. These TCRs come from an adult who received the AZD1222 COVID-19 vaccine.

This clone was seen once. The chain joins TRBV7-3 to TRBJ2-3, with D perhaps matching TRBD2 (6 bases). Trimming shortened V by 1 base and J by 2 bases, and 13 bases separated the two germline ends. CDR1 and CDR2 (germline): SGHTA, FQGTGA. The CDR3 is 16 residues long. The CDR3 bases are TGTGCCAGCAGCTTAAAGGGTCGGACTATCACAGATACGCAGTATTTT. Translation gives CASSLKGRTITDTQYF.

The count of this clone is one. The V and J genes are TRBV24-1 and TRBJ2-1, with 13 nucleotides matching TRBD2. V dropped 9 bases and J dropped 6; count of bases not matched to a gene: 4. Germline V gene data show CDR1 as KGHDR and CDR2 as SFDVKD. The CDR3 contains 14 residues. The CDR3 loop is CATGLAGASNEQFF. The CDR3 DNA is TGTGCCACCGGACTAGCGGGAGCTAGCAATGAGCAGTTCTTC.

The rearrangement joins TRBV2 to TRBJ1-1, with 8 bases lining up with TRBD1. The germline gives CDR1 SNHLY, CDR2 FYNNEI. With V trimmed by 8 bases and J by 1 base, 6 bases remained unmatched. The CDR3 covers 14 residues. CDR3 nucleotides: TGTGCCAGCCAAGCACAGGGGGGGAACACTGAAGCTTTCTTT. Its translation is CASQAQGGNTEAFF.

This clone was counted a single time. The chain couples TRBV9 to TRBJ2-2, with D hard to call. The CDR3 runs 13 residues. Looked up from germline, CDR1 is SGDLS and CDR2 is YYNGEE. V lost 5 bases to trimming and J lost 1 base, with 6 bases between them. The CDR3 region is CASSRLNTGELFF. The CDR3 DNA reads as TGTGCCAGCAGTCGCTTGAACACCGGGGAGCTGTTTTTT. Full variable domain (missing parts from reference TRBV9 and TRBJ2-2): DSGVTQTPKHLITATGQRVTLRCSPRSGDLSVYWYQQSLDQGLQFLIQYYNGEERAKGNILERFSAQQFPDLHSELNLSSLELGDSALYFCASSRLNTGELFFGEGSRLTVL.

This chain links TRBV2 with TRBJ2-7, with 8 bases that match TRBD2. Trimming cost V 8 bases and J 4 bases; bases outside gene matches: 10. Germline V lookup: CDR1 SNHLY, CDR2 FYNNEI. The CDR3 is 14 amino acids. CDR3 coding DNA: TGTGCCAGCCTCGATACCGGGGGGGAATACGAGCAGTACTTC. Protein sequence: CASLDTGGEYEQYF.

The V and J genes are TRBV5-1 and TRBJ2-1, with 14 bases identical to TRBD2. This CDR3 is built from 19 residues. Germline assignment: CDR1 SGHRS and CDR2 YFSETQ. The ends lost 3 bases at V and 3 bases at J; junction bases unmatched: 11. The CDR3 loop reads CASSSPGLAGAKLYNEQFF. The CDR3 nucleotides are TGCGCCAGCAGCTCACCGGGACTAGCGGGAGCTAAGCTCTACAATGAGCAGTTCTTC.

This rearrangement joins TRBV10-2 to TRBJ1-2; D is undetermined. CDR1 and CDR2 from the germline V gene are WSHSY and SAAADI. The ends were cut back, 1 base at V and 1 base at J, with 7 bases in the middle. This CDR3 is built from 14 residues. CDR3 region: CASSEFIGNYGYTF. The CDR3 bases are TGCGCCAGCAGTGAGTTCATAGGTAACTATGGCTACACCTTC.

The chain recombines TRBV9 with TRBJ2-7; TRBD2 aligns across 8 bases. Unmatched junction bases numbered 7, after V lost 0 bases and J lost 2 bases. The CDR3 contains 16 residues. Germline CDR1 reads SGDLS; CDR2 reads YYNGEE. Written as DNA, the CDR3 is TGTGCCAGCAGCGTAGCCCAGACTAGCGCCACCTACGAGCAGTACTTC. Its translation: CASSVAQTSATYEQYF.

The gene calls are TRBV2 and TRBJ1-1; D is unclear. This CDR3 has 14 amino acids. Trimming stripped 2 bases from V and 4 bases from J, with 11 bases between. Germline V lookup: CDR1 SNHLY, CDR2 FYNNEI. Here the CDR3 reads CASSELRTSTEAFF. The CDR3 coding sequence is TGTGCCAGCAGTGAACTTAGGACCAGCACTGAAGCTTTCTTT.

This chain joins TRBV6-2 or TRBV6-3 and TRBJ2-1, with D possibly being TRBD2 (6 bases). V was cut by 2 bases and J by 1 base, with 12 bases left in between. Germline V gene data show CDR1 as MNHEY and CDR2 as SVGEGT. The CDR3 contains 16 residues. The CDR3 DNA reads TGTGCCAGCAGTTACCCCCGGGACTCTTCCTACAATGAGCAGTTCTTC. Its translation is CASSYPRDSSYNEQFF.

The chain joins TRBV7-9 to TRBJ1-1; D may be TRBD1 (6 bases). This CDR3 is built from 15 residues. Trimming removed 4 bases from V and 1 base from J, with 13 bases in between. Per germline, CDR1 SEHNR and CDR2 FQNEAQ (reference sequence). The CDR3 bases are TGTGCCAGCAGCTCCAGGGGCAGGGGGAACACTGAAGCTTTCTTT. Protein product: CASSSRGRGNTEAFF.

The chain employs TRBV2 and TRBJ2-1; possible D gene TRBD2, 6 bases. The CDR3 is made up of 15 amino acids. V was shortened by 8 bases and J by 0 bases, with 14 bases between the two germline ends. Germline-derived CDR1 and CDR2 are SNHLY and FYNNEI. This CDR3 reads CASGLAEISYNEQFF. The CDR3 DNA is TGTGCCAGCGGGTTAGCGGAAATCTCCTACAATGAGCAGTTCTTC.

The chain recombines TRBV2 with TRBJ2-3, with 7 positions matching TRBD2. CDR1 and CDR2 (germline): SNHLY, FYNNEI. The CDR3 has 16 amino acids. With 5 bases clipped from V and 0 bases from J, the junction kept 8 bases outside the gene matches. The CDR3 coding sequence is TGTGCCAGCAGTAGGGGAGATAGCGGGAGCACAGATACGCAGTATTTT. It is translated as CASSRGDSGSTDTQYF.

A remark on this clone: The same CDR3 arises from other DNA sequences in this sample as well. This chain connects TRBV11-3 to TRBJ2-7; possible D gene TRBD1, 7 bases. CDR1 and CDR2 from the germline V gene are SGHNT and YENEEA. This CDR3 region has 14 residues. V was clipped by 5 bases and J by 5 bases, with 16 bases between them. CDR3 bases: TGTGCCAGCAGCCCAGGAGGGGGCTTGGACGAGCAGTACTTC. The encoded protein is CASSPGGGLDEQYF.

The chain carries TRBV9 and TRBJ2-3; 10 nucleotides match TRBD2. This CDR3 is 15 amino acids long. The germline gives CDR1 SGDLS, CDR2 YYNGEE. The trim removed 3 bases at V and 2 bases at J, leaving 3 bases unmatched. The CDR3 DNA is TGTGCCAGCAGCGGGACTAGCGGATACACAGATACGCAGTATTTT. Translation gives CASSGTSGYTDTQYF.

This chain connects TRBV5-1 to TRBJ2-1; D is uncertain. Germline V gene lookup returns CDR1 SGHRS and CDR2 YFSETQ. V was clipped by 2 bases and J by 6 bases, with 6 bases between them. The CDR3 is 12 residues long. This CDR3 reads CASSFALNEQFF. The CDR3 region has the DNA TGCGCCAGCAGCTTCGCCCTCAATGAGCAGTTCTTC.

V usage is TRBV29-1 and J usage is TRBJ2-7; D is tentatively TRBD1 or TRBD2 (5 bases each). The germline V gene has CDR1 SQVTM and CDR2 ANQGSEA. Trimming shortened V by 7 bases and J by 0 bases, and 10 bases separated the two germline ends. This CDR3 spans 12 amino acids. DNA for the CDR3: TGCAGCGGCTCGAGGGGCTCCTACGAGCAGTACTTC. As protein: CSGSRGSYEQYF.

The chain joins TRBV3-1 (or the pseudogene TRBV3-2) to TRBJ2-3; the match to TRBD2 covers 9 bases. With 7 bases clipped from V and 4 bases from J, the junction kept 6 bases outside the gene matches. This CDR3 contains 14 residues. Germline CDR1 is LGHDT and CDR2 is YNNKEL (reference sequence). The CDR3 is CASMPGLASDTQYF. The CDR3 DNA sequence: TGTGCCAGCATGCCGGGACTAGCCTCAGATACGCAGTATTTT.